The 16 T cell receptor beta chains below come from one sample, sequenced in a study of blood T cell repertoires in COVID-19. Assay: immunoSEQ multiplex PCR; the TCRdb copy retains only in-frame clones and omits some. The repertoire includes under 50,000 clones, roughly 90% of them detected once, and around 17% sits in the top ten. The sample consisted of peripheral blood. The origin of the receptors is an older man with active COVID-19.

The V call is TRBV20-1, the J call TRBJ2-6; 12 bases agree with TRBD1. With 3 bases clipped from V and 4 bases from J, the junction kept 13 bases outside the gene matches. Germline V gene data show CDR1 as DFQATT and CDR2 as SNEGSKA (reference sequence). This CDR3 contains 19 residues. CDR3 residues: CSASPPPGQGAGGANVLTF. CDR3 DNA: TGCAGTGCTAGTCCCCCCCCGGGACAGGGGGCAGGGGGGGCCAACGTCCTGACTTTC.

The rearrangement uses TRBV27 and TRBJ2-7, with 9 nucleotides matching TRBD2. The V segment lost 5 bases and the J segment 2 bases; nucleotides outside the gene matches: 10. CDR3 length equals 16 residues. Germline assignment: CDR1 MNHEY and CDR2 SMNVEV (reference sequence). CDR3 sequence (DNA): TGTGCCAGCAGTACGACTAGCGGAGCCACGGCCTACGAGCAGTACTTC. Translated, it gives CASSTTSGATAYEQYF.

The CDR3 nucleotides read TGTGCCAGCAGTAGGAACAGTCTAAATTCACCCCTCCACTTT. This encodes CASSRNSLNSPLHF. The chain joins TRBV6-5 to TRBJ1-6; D ambiguous. This CDR3 spans 14 amino acids. Germline V lookup: CDR1 MNHEY, CDR2 SVGAGI. The V gene lost 5 bases and the J gene lost 7 bases, with 12 bases spanning the gap.

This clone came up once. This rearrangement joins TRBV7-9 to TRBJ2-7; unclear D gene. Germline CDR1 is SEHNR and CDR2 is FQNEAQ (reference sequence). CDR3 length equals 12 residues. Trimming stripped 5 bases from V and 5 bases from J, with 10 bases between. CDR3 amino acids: CASSPYINEQYF. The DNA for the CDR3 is TGTGCCAGCAGCCCCTATATAAACGAGCAGTACTTC.

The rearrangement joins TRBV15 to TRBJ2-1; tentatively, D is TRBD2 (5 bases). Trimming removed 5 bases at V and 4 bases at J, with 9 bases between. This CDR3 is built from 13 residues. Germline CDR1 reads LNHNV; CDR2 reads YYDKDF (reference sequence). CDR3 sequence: CATSWGDYNEQFF. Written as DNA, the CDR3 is TGTGCCACCAGCTGGGGAGATTACAATGAGCAGTTCTTC.

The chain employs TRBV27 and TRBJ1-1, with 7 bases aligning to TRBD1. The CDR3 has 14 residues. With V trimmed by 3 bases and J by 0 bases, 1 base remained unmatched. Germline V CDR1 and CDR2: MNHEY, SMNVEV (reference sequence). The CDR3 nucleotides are TGTGCCAGCAGTTTGACAGGGATGAACACTGAAGCTTTCTTT. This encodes CASSLTGMNTEAFF.

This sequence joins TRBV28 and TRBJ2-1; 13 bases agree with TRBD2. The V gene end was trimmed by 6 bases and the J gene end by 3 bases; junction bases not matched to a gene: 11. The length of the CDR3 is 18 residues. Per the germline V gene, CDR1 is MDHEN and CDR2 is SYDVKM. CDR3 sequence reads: CASRQPGLAGMLYNEQFF. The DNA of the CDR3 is TGTGCCAGCAGGCAACCGGGACTAGCGGGAATGCTCTACAATGAGCAGTTCTTC.

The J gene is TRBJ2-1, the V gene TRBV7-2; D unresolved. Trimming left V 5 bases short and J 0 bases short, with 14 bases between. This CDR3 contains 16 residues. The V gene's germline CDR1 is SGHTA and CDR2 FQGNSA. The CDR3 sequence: CASSPDYRSSYNEQFF. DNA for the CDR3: TGTGCCAGCAGCCCCGATTACCGCAGCTCCTACAATGAGCAGTTCTTC.

DNA for the CDR3: TGTGCCAGCCAGTTCTCCCTCTACCCGGGACAGGGGACAAACACTGAAGCTTTCTTT. Translation: CASQFSLYPGQGTNTEAFF. The chain combines TRBV28 with TRBJ1-1; TRBD1 matches 10 bases. V gave up 8 bases and J gave up 2 bases; unmatched junction bases: 20. Germline V lookup: CDR1 MDHEN, CDR2 SYDVKM. The CDR3 has 19 amino acids.

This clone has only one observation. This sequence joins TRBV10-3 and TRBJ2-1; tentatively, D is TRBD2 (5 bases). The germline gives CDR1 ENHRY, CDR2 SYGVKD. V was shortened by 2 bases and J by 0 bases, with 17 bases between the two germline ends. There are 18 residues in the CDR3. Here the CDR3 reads CAISEAGGPPSSYNEQFF. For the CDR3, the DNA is TGTGCCATCAGTGAGGCCGGAGGCCCCCCGAGCTCCTACAATGAGCAGTTCTTC.

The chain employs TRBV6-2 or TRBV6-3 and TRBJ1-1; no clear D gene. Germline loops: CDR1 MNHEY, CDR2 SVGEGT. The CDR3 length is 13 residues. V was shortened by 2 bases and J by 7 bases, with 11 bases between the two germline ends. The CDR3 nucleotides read TGTGCCAGCAGTTACCCAGGAACGGTTGAAGCTTTCTTT. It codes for CASSYPGTVEAFF.

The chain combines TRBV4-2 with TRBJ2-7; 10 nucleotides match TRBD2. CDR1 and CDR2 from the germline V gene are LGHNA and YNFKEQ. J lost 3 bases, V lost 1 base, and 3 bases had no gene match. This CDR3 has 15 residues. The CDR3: CASSQGLAGVYEQYF. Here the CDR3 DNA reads TGTGCCAGCAGCCAAGGGCTAGCGGGGGTCTACGAGCAGTACTTC.

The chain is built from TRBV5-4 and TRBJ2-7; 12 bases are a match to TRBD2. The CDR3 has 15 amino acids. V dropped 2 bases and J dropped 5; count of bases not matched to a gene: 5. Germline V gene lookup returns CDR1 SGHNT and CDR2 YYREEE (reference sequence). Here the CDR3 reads CASSFPSGRVHEQYF. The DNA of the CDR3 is TGTGCCAGCAGCTTCCCTAGCGGGAGGGTCCACGAGCAGTACTTC. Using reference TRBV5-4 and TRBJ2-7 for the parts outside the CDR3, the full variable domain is ETGVTQSPTHLIKTRGQQVTLRCSSQSGHNTVSWYQQALGQGPQFIFQYYREEENGRGNFPPRFSGLQFPNYSSELNVNALELDDSALYLCASSFPSGRVHEQYFGPGTRLTVT.

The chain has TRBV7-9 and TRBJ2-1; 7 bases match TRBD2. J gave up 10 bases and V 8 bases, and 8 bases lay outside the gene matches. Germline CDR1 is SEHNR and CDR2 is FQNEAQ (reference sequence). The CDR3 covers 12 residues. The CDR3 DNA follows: TGTGCCAGCCCCAGGGAGGGAGGAGAGCAGTTCTTC. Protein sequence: CASPREGGEQFF.

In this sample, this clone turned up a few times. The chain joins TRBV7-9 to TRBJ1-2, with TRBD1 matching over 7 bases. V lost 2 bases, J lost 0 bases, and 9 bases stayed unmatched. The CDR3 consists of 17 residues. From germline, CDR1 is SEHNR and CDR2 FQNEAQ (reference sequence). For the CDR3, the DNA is TGTGCCAGCAGCTTAAACATTAGACAGGGAGCTAACTATGGCTACACCTTC. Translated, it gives CASSLNIRQGANYGYTF. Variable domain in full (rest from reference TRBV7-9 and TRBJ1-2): DTGVSQNPRHKITKRGQNVTFRCDPISEHNRLYWYRQTLGQGPEFLTYFQNEAQLEKSRLLSDRFSAERPKGSFSTLEIQRTEQGDSAMYLCASSLNIRQGANYGYTFGSGTRLTVV.

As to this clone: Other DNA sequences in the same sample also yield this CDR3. In DNA, the CDR3 is TGTGCCAGCAGTTACGGTGGCGGGCAGCCCCAGCATTTT. Protein: CASSYGGGQPQHF. The gene calls are TRBV6-2 or TRBV6-3 and TRBJ1-5; no clear D. V lost 2 bases to trimming and J lost 7 bases, with 9 bases between them. This CDR3 has 13 residues. The V gene's germline CDR1 is MNHEY and CDR2 SVGEGT.